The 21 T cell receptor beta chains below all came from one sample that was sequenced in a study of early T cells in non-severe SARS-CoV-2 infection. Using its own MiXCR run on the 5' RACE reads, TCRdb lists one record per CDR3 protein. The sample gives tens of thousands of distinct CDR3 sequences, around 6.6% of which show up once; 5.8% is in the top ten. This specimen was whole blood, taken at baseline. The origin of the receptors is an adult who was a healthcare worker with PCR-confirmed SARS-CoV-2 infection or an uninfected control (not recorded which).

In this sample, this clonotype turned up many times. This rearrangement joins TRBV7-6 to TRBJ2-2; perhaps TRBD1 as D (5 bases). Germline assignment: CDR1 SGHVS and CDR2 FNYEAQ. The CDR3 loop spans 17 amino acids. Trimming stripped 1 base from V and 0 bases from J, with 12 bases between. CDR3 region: CASSLEVGAANTGELFF. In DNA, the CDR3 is TGTGCCAGCAGCTTAGAAGTTGGGGCGGCGAACACCGGGGAGCTGTTTTTT.

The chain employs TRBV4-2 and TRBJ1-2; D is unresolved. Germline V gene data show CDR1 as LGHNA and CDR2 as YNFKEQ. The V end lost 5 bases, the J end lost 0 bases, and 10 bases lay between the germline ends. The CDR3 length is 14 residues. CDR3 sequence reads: CASSKDRTNYGYTF. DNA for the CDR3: TGTGCCAGCAGCAAGGACCGTACTAACTATGGCTACACCTTC.

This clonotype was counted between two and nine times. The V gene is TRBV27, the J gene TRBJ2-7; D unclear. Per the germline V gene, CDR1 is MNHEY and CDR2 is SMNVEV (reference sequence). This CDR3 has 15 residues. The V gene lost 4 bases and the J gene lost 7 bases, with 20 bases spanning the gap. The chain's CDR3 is CASSSLDGWFGEQYF. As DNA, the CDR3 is TGTGCCAGCAGTTCCTTGGACGGGTGGTTTGGGGAGCAGTACTTC.

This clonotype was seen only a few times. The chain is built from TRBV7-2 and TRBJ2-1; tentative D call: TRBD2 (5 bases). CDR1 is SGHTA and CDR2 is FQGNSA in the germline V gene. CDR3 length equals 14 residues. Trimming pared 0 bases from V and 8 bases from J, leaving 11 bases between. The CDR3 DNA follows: TGTGCCAGCAGCTTAGCGGCCACTAGGGATGAGCAGTTCTTC. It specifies CASSLAATRDEQFF.

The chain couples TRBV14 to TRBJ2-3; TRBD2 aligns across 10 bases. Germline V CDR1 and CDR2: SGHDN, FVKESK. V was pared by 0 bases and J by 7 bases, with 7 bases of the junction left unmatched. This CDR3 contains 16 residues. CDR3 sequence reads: CASSQDGAGGQNTQYF. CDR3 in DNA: TGTGCCAGCAGCCAAGATGGAGCGGGGGGGCAAAATACGCAGTATTTT.

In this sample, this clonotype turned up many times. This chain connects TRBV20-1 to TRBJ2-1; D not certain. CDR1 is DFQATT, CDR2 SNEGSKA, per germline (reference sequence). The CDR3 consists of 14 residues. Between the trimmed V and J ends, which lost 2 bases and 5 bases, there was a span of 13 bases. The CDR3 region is CSARPVVPDNEQFF. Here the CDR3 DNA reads TGCAGTGCTAGACCTGTAGTGCCTGACAATGAGCAGTTCTTC.

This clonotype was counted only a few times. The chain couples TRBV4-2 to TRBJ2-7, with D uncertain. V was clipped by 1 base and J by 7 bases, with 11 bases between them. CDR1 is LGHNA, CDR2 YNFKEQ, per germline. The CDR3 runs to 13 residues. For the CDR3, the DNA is TGTGCCAGCAGCCAAGCGCCTTCGGGTGAGCAGTACTTC. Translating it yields CASSQAPSGEQYF.

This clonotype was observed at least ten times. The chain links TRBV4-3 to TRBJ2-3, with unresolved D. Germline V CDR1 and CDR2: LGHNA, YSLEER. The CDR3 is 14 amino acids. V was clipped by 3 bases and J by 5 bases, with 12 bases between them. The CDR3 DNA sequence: TGCGCCAGCAGCCATATTGAAGGTCGAGATACGCAGTATTTT. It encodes CASSHIEGRDTQYF.

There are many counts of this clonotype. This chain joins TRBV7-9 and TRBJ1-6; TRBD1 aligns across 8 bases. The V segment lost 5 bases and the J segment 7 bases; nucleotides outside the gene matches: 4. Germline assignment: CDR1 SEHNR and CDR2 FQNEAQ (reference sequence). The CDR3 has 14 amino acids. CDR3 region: CASSPDRDNSPLHF. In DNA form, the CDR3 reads TGTGCCAGCAGCCCGGACAGGGACAATTCACCCCTCCACTTT.

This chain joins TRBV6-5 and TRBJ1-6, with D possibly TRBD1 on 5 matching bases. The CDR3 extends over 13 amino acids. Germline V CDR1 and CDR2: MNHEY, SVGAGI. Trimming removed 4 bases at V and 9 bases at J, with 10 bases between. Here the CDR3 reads CASSLLGGSPLHF. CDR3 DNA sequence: TGTGCCAGCAGTTTACTCGGGGGTTCACCCCTCCACTTT.

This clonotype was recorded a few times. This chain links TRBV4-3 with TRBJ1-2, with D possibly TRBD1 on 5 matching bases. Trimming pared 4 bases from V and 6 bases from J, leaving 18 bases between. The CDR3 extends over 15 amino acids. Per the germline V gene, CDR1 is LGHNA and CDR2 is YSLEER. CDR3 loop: CASSPGTGAYNGYTF. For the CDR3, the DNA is TGCGCCAGCAGCCCAGGGACGGGCGCTTATAATGGCTACACCTTC.

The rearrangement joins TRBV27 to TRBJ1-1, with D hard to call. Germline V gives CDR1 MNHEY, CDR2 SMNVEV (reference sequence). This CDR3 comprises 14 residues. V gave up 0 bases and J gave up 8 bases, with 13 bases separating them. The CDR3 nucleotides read TGTGCCAGCAGTTTATCGGCGGTGGGGATAGAAGCTTTCTTT. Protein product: CASSLSAVGIEAFF.

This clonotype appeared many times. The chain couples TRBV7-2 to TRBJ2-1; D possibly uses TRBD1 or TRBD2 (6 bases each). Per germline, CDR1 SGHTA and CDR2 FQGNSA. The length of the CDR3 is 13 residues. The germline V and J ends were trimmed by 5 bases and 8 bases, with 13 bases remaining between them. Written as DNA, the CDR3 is TGTGCCAGCAGCCCCAACAGGGAGGATGAGCAGTTCTTC. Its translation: CASSPNREDEQFF.

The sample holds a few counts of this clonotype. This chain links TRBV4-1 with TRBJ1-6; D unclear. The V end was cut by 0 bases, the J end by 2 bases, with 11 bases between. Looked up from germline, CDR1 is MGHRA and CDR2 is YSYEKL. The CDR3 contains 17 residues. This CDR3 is CASSQDRREAYNSPLHF. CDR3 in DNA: TGCGCCAGCAGCCAAGATAGGAGGGAGGCCTATAATTCACCCCTCCACTTT.

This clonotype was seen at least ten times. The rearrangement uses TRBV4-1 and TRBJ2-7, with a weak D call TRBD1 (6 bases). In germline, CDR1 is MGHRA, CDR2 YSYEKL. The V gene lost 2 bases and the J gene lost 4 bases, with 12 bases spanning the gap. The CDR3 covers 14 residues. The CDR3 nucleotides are TGCGCCAGCAGCCAACCGGGACAAAATTACGAGCAGTACTTC. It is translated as CASSQPGQNYEQYF.

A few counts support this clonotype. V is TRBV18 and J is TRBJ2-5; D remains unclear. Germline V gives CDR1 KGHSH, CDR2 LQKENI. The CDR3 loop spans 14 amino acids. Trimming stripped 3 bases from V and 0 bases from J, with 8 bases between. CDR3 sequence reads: CASSPANYQETQYF. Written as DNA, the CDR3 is TGTGCCAGCTCACCGGCAAACTACCAAGAGACCCAGTACTTC.

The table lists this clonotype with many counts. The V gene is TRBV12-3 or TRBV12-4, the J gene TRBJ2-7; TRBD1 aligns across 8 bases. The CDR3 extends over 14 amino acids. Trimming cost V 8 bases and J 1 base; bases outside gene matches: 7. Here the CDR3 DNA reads TGTGCCAGCGGGCCCCGGGACAGGTCCTACGAGCAGTACTTC. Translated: CASGPRDRSYEQYF.

The CDR3 reads CASSLAGTPYNEQFF. CDR3 nucleotide sequence: TGCGCCAGCAGCTTGGCGGGGACTCCCTACAATGAGCAGTTCTTC. The chain combines TRBV5-1 with TRBJ2-1; weak D call: TRBD2 (6 bases). The CDR3 runs to 15 residues. The germline V gene has CDR1 SGHRS and CDR2 YFSETQ. Trimming shortened V by 0 bases and J by 2 bases, and 9 bases separated the two germline ends.

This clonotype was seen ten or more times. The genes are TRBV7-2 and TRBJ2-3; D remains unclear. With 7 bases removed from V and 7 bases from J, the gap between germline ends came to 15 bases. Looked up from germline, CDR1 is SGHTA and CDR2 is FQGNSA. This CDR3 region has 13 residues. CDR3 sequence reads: CASTNPPSNTQYF. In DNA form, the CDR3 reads TGTGCCAGCACCAATCCCCCGTCGAATACGCAGTATTTT.

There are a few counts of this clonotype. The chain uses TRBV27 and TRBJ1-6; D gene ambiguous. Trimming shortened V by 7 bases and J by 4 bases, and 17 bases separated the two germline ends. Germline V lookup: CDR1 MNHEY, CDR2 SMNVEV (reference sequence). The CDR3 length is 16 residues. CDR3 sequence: CASNSYRAEYNSPLHF. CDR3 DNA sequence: TGTGCCAGCAATTCTTATCGGGCGGAATATAATTCACCCCTCCACTTT.

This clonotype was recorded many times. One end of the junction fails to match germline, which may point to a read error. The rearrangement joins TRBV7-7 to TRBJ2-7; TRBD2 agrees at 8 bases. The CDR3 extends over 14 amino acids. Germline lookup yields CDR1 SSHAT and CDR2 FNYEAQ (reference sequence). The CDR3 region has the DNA TGTGCTAGCAGCTTAGGGGCTAGCGGGTACGAGCAGTACTTC. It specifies CASSLGASGYEQYF.